The 7 T cell receptor beta chains below all came from one sample that was sequenced in a study of T cell changes during pregnancy in multiple sclerosis. Clones were read by immunoSEQ multiplex PCR, and TCRdb kept only the in-frame ones, dropping some. The sample carries more than 55,000 clones, roughly nine tenths recorded once. Sequencing used peripheral blood, obtained after pregnancy. The source of these receptors is a female donor in good health, enrolled as a control in a pregnancy study.

This clone has only one observation. This rearrangement joins TRBV5-6 to TRBJ1-1; 9 positions agree with TRBD1. From germline, CDR1 is SGHDT and CDR2 YYEEEE. This CDR3 is 13 amino acids long. Trimming removed 1 base from V and 8 bases from J; junction bases left unmatched: 3. In DNA form, the CDR3 reads TGTGCCAGCAGCTTGAACAGGGGGCCCGAAGCTTTCTTT. Its protein is CASSLNRGPEAFF.

The chain combines TRBV19 with TRBJ1-2; D perhaps matches TRBD1 (6 bases). Germline assignment: CDR1 LNHDA and CDR2 SQIVND (reference sequence). Trimming took 1 base from V and 5 from J, leaving 8 bases between them. The CDR3 consists of 13 residues. The CDR3 DNA is TGTGCCAGTAGTATAGCCCAGGGGTATGGCTACACCTTC. Translating it yields CASSIAQGYGYTF.

V and J are TRBV2 and TRBJ2-1, with a tentative D call TRBD2 (5 bases). Germline values: CDR1 SNHLY, CDR2 FYNNEI. The CDR3 is made up of 19 amino acids. V was shortened by 3 bases and J by 2 bases, with 23 bases between the two germline ends. In DNA, the CDR3 is TGTGCCAGCAGTGATAGCATAAGAGGGCATTCAGTACCCTACAATGAGCAGTTCTTC. Amino acids: CASSDSIRGHSVPYNEQFF.

The rearrangement joins TRBV7-2 to TRBJ1-2, with 7 bases fitting TRBD1. After removal of 4 bases from V and 8 bases from J, the junction contained 10 bases not matched to a gene. Germline lookup yields CDR1 SGHTA and CDR2 FQGNSA. CDR3 length equals 14 residues. The CDR3 coding sequence is TGTGCCAGCAGCTCGGTGACAGGGACGGGAGGCTACACCTTC. Protein: CASSSVTGTGGYTF.

This chain uses TRBV14 with TRBJ2-7; perhaps TRBD1 as D (7 bases). The length of the CDR3 is 15 residues. V shed 4 bases and J shed 6 bases, with 19 bases lying between them. The germline V gene encodes CDR1 SGHDN and CDR2 FVKESK. DNA of the CDR3: TGTGCCAGCAGCCCGCTGACAGGGACTTTCCTCGAGCAGTACTTC. Amino acids: CASSPLTGTFLEQYF.

V is TRBV2 and J is TRBJ2-2, with TRBD2 matching 8 bases. After removal of 6 bases from V and 1 base from J, the junction contained 10 bases not matched to a gene. CDR3 length: 17 amino acids. Germline-derived CDR1 and CDR2 are SNHLY and FYNNEI. CDR3 region: CASRESGGRKNTGELFF. The CDR3, as DNA: TGTGCCAGCAGGGAGAGCGGGGGCCGTAAGAACACCGGGGAGCTGTTTTTT. Combining the CDR3 with reference TRBV2 and TRBJ2-2 gives the whole variable domain EPEVTQTPSHQVTQMGQEVILRCVPISNHLYFYWYRQILGQKVEFLVSFYNNEISEKSEIFDDQFSVERPDGSNFTLKIRSTKLEDSAMYFCASRESGGRKNTGELFFGEGSRLTVL.

The J gene is TRBJ1-2, the V gene TRBV4-3, with 7 bases identical to TRBD1. Trimming cost V 0 bases and J 7 bases; bases outside gene matches: 11. CDR1 and CDR2 (germline): LGHNA, YSLEER. The CDR3 runs 16 residues. The CDR3 loop reads CASSQDPTGRDGGYTF. The CDR3 coding sequence is TGCGCCAGCAGCCAAGATCCGACAGGGAGAGATGGTGGCTACACCTTC.